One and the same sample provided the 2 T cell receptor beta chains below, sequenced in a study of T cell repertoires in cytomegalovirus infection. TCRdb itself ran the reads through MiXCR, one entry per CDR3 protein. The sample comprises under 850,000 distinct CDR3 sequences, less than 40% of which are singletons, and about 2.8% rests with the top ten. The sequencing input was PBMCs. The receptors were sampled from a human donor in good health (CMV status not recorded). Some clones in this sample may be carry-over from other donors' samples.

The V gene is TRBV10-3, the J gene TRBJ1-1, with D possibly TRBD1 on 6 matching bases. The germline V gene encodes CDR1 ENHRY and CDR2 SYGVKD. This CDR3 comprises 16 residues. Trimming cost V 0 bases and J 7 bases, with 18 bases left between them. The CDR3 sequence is CAISESAGGRQDEAFF. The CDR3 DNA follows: TGTGCCATCAGTGAGTCAGCGGGGGGCCGACAGGATGAAGCTTTCTTT.

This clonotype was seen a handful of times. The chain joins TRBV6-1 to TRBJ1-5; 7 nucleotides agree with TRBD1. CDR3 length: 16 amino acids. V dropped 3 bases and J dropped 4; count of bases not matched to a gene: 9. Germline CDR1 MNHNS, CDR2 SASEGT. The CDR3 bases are TGTGCCAGCAGTGATTGGGGGGCAGGGGGGAATCAGCCCCAGCATTTT. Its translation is CASSDWGAGGNQPQHF.